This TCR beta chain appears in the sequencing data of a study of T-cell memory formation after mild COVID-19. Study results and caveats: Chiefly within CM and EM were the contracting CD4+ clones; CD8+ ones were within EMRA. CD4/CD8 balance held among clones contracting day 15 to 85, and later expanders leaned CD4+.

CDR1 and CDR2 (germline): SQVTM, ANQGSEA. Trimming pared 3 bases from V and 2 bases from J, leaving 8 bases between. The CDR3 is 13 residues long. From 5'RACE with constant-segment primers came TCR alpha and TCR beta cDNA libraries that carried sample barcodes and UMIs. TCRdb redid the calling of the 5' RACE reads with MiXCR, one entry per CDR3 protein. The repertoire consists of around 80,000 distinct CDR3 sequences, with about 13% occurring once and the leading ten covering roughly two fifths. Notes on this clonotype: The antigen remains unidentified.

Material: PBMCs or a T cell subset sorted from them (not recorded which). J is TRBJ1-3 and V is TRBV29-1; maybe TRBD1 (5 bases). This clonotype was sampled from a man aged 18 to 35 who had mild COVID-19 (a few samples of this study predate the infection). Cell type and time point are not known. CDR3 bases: TGCAGCGTTGAGGGGGAAACTGGAAACACCATATATTTT. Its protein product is CSVEGETGNTIYF.